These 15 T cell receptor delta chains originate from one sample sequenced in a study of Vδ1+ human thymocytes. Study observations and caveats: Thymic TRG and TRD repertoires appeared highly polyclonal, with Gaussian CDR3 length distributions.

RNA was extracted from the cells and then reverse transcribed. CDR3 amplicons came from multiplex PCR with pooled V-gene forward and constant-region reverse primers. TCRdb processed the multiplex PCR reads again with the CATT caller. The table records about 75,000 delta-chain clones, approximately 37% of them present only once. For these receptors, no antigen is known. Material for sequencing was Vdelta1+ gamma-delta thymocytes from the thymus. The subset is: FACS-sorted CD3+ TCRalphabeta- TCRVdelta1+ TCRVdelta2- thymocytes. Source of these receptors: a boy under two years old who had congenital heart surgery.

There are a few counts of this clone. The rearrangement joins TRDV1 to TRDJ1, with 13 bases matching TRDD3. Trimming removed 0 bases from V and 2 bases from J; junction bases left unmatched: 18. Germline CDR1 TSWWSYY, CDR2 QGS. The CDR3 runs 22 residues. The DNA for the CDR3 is TGTGCTCTTGGGGAACTATTTATCAACGTACTGGGGGATACGACGAGGACCGATAAACTCATCTTT. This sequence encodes CALGELFINVLGDTTRTDKLIF.

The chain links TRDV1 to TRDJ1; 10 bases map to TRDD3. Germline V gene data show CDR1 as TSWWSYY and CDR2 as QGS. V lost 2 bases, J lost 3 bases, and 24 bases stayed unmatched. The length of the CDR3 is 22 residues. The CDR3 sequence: CALGETPTSGGYELPNADKLIF. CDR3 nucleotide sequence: TGTGCTCTTGGGGAAACCCCCACATCTGGGGGATATGAACTACCAAATGCCGATAAACTCATCTTT.

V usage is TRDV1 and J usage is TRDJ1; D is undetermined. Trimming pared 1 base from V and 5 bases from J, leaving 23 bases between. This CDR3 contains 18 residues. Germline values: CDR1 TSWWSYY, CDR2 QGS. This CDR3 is CALGERRTSPLESDKLIF. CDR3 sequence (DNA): TGTGCTCTTGGGGAACGACGAACCTCCCCGCTGGAGTCAGATAAACTCATCTTT.

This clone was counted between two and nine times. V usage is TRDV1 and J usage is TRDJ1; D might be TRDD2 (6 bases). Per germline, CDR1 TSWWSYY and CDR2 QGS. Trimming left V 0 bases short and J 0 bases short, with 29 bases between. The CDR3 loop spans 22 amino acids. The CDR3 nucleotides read TGTGCTCTTGGGGAACTGCGGAACTGGCCTTCCGGATCTACCTCTTACACCGATAAACTCATCTTT. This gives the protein CALGELRNWPSGSTSYTDKLIF.

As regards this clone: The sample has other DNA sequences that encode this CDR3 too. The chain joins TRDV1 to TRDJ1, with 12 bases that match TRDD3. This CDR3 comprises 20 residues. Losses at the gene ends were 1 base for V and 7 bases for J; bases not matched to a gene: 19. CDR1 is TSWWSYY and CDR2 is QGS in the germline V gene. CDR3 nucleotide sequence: TGTGCTCTTGGGGAACGACGTCTGACCATTAACTGGGGGATACTGGGTAAACTCATCTTT. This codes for CALGERRLTINWGILGKLIF.

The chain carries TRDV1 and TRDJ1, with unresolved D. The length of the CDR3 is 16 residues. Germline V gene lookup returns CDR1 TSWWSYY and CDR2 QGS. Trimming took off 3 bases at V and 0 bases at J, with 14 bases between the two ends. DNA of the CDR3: TGTGCTCTTGGGGATCTCGTCTCGGGAGACACCGATAAACTCATCTTT. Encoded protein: CALGDLVSGDTDKLIF.

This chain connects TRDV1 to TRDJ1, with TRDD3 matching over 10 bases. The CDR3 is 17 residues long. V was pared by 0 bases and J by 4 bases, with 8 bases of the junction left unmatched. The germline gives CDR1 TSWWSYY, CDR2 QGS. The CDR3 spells CALGELRRAGGYDKLIF. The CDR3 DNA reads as TGTGCTCTTGGGGAACTCCGCCGGGCTGGGGGATACGATAAACTCATCTTT.

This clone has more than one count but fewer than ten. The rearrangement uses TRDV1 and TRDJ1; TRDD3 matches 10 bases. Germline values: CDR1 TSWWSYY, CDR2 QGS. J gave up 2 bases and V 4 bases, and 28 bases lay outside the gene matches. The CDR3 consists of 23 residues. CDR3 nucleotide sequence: TGTGCTCTTGGGGCGCCCAGAATTGGCCGGTACTGGGGGATTATTATCGGGACCGATAAACTCATCTTT. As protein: CALGAPRIGRYWGIIIGTDKLIF.

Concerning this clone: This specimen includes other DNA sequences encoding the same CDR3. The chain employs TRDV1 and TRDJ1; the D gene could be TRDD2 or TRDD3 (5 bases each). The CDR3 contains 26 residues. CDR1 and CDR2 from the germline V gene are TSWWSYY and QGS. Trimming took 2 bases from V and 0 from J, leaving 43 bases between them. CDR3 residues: CALGESGPQEASPARIKRKYTDKLIF. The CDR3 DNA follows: TGTGCTCTTGGGGAAAGTGGTCCCCAGGAGGCTTCCCCGGCAAGGATAAAGCGCAAGTACACCGATAAACTCATCTTT.

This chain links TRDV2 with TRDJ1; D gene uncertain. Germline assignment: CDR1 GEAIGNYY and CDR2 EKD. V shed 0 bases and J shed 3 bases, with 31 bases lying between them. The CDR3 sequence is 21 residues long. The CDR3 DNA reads TGTGCCTGTGACACCGAATCACAGCGGTGGAGGATCGGGTGGTGCGCCGATAAACTCATCTTT. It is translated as CACDTESQRWRIGWCADKLIF.

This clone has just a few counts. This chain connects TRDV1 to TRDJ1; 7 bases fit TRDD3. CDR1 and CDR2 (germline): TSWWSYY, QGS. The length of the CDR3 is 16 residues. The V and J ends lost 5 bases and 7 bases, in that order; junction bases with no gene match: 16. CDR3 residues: CALGNHSSRGILKLIF. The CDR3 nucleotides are TGTGCTCTTGGGAACCATTCTTCGCGGGGGATTCTTAAACTCATCTTT.

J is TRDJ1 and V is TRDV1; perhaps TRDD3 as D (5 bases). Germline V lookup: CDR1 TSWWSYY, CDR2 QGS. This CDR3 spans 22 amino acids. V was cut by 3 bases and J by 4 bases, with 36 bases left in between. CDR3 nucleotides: TGTGCTCTTGGGGATCACGCCATCTTTCACCGGAGGGATGGGATGCCAAACGATAAACTCATCTTT. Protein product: CALGDHAIFHRRDGMPNDKLIF.

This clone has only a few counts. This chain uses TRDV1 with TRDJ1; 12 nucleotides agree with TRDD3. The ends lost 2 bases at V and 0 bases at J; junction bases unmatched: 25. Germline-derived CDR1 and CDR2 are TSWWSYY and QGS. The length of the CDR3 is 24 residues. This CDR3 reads CALGENIESLAGGYAYAYTDKLIF. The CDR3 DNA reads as TGTGCTCTTGGGGAAAATATTGAATCGTTAGCTGGGGGATACGCCTATGCGTACACCGATAAACTCATCTTT.

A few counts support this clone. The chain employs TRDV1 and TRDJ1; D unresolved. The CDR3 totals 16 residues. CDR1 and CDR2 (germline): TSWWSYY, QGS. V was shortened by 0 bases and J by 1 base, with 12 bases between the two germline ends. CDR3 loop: CALGELLTPFTDKLIF. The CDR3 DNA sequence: TGTGCTCTTGGGGAACTCCTCACCCCGTTCACCGATAAACTCATCTTT.

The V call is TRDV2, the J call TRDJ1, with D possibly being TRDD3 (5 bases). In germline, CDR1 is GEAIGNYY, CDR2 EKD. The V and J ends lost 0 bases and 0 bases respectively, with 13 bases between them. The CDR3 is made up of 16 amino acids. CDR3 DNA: TGTGCCTGTGACACCTCCTGGGAGGACCACACCGATAAACTCATCTTT. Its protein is CACDTSWEDHTDKLIF.